The sample holds many counts of the clone carrying this T cell receptor (beta chain). Its antigen is not known. These data are taken from a study of identical twins. Study-level results: There is a chance that invariant MAIT and iNKT cells partially muddied zero-insertion analyses. Insertions were reduced in abundant cord blood beta clonotypes but not in memory repertoires. Out-of-frame alpha sequences common to twins exhibited a surplus of low generation probability.

TCRdb itself ran the 5' RACE reads through MiXCR, one entry per CDR3 protein. The table has some 900,000 distinct CDR3 sequences, around 12% seen once. The same sample was also used in a study of yellow fever vaccine responses in identical twins.

Sequenced: PBMCs. The source of this sequence is a woman younger than 35 in good health.

CDR3 amino acids: CASSFGGLAGVSNEQFF. The CDR3 DNA sequence: TGTGCCAGCAGTTTTGGGGGACTAGCGGGAGTGAGCAATGAGCAGTTCTTC. This chain joins TRBV12-3 or TRBV12-4 and TRBJ2-1; the match to TRBD2 covers 14 bases. The V segment lost 3 bases and the J segment 6 bases; nucleotides outside the gene matches: 7. This CDR3 has 17 amino acids.